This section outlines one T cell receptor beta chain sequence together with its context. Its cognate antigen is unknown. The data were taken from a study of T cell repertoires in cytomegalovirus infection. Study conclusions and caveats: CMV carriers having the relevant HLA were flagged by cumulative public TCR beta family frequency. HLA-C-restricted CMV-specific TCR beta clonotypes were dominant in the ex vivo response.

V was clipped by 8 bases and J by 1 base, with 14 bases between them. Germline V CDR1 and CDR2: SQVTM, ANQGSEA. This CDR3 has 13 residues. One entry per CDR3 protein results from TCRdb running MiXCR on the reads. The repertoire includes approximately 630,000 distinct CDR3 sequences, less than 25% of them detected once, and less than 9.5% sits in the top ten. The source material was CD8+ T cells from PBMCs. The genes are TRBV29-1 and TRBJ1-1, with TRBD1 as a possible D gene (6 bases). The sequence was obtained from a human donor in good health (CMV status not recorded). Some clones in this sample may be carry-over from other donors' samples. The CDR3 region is CSTRGGANTEAFF. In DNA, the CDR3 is TGCAGCACCCGGGGGGGGGCGAACACTGAAGCTTTCTTT. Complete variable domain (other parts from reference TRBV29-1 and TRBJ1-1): SAVISQKPSRDICQRGTSLTIQCQVDSQVTMMFWYRQQPGQSLTLIATANQGSEATYESGFVIDKFPISRPNLTFSTLTVSNMSPEDSSIYLCSTRGGANTEAFFGQGTRLTVV.